These 12 T cell receptor beta chains were all obtained from the same sample, sequenced in a study of T cell responses to AZD1222 COVID-19 vaccine. The method was immunoSEQ multiplex PCR; TCRdb's version includes in-frame clones alone and lacks a portion of them. The repertoire holds some 160,000 clones, with 87% as singletons. This material consisted of peripheral blood, taken 28 days after the second AZD1222 dose. The receptors stem from an adult who received the AZD1222 COVID-19 vaccine.

CDR3 nucleotide sequence: TGTGCCAGCGCGGCGTTAGGGGGGGGGACCCAGTACTTC. Translated, it gives CASAALGGGTQYF. The rearrangement joins TRBV7-2 to TRBJ2-5; a weak D match, TRBD2 (7 bases). Germline-derived CDR1 and CDR2 are SGHTA and FQGNSA. Trimming stripped 8 bases from V and 7 bases from J, with 17 bases between. The CDR3 consists of 13 residues.

The chain is built from TRBV7-8 and TRBJ1-3, with D perhaps matching TRBD1 (5 bases). Germline V gene sequence: CDR1 SGHVS, CDR2 FQNEAQ. The V end lost 1 base, the J end lost 4 bases, and 11 bases lay between the germline ends. The CDR3 runs to 15 residues. The CDR3 DNA sequence: TGTGCCAGCAGCTTAGGGGGGGGGTCAGGAAACACCATATATTTT. This translates into CASSLGGGSGNTIYF.

V gene TRBV7-9 combines with J gene TRBJ1-5, with 10 bases aligning to TRBD1. The CDR3 contains 18 residues. Per the germline V gene, CDR1 is SEHNR and CDR2 is FQNEAQ (reference sequence). V was pared by 4 bases and J by 4 bases, with 13 bases of the junction left unmatched. Here the CDR3 DNA reads TGTGCCAGCAGCTCGGACAGGGGGTCGAGTGTAGCAAATCAGCCCCAGCATTTT. It translates to CASSSDRGSSVANQPQHF.

This sequence joins TRBV19 and TRBJ2-3; D ambiguous. Germline lookup yields CDR1 LNHDA and CDR2 SQIVND (reference sequence). V lost 8 bases, J lost 0 bases, and 9 bases lay in between. This CDR3 comprises 13 residues. In DNA, the CDR3 is TGTGCCAGTGGGGTCACAAGCACAGATACGCAGTATTTT. Translation: CASGVTSTDTQYF. Drawing the rest from reference TRBV19 and TRBJ2-3, the complete variable domain is DGGITQSPKYLFRKEGQNVTLSCEQNLNHDAMYWYRQDPGQGLRLIYYSQIVNDFQKGDIAEGYSVSREKKESFPLTVTSAQKNPTAFYLCASGVTSTDTQYFGPGTRLTVL.

The chain has TRBV4-1 and TRBJ2-7; tentatively, D is TRBD2 (5 bases). CDR3 length: 16 amino acids. Trimming left V 0 bases short and J 3 bases short, with 15 bases between. Germline lookup yields CDR1 MGHRA and CDR2 YSYEKL. This CDR3 is CASSQDPRENFYEQYF. Here the CDR3 DNA reads TGCGCCAGCAGCCAAGATCCTAGGGAGAACTTCTACGAGCAGTACTTC.

The rearrangement uses TRBV2 and TRBJ1-6; no definite D call. Germline CDR1 is SNHLY and CDR2 is FYNNEI. There are 15 residues in the CDR3. The V end was cut by 7 bases, the J end by 0 bases, with 10 bases between. The CDR3 here is CASNTEASYNSPLHF. The CDR3 region has the DNA TGTGCCAGCAATACCGAGGCCTCCTATAATTCACCCCTCCACTTT.

The chain couples TRBV7-7 to TRBJ1-3; a possible D gene is TRBD1 (6 bases). This CDR3 region has 19 residues. CDR1 is SSHAT and CDR2 is FNYEAQ in the germline V gene (reference sequence). The V and J ends lost 8 bases and 2 bases respectively, with 28 bases between them. CDR3 nucleotide sequence: TGTGCCAGCGATACGGGGATTTCGAGACAGGCAAGGACTGGAAACACCATATATTTT. Amino acids: CASDTGISRQARTGNTIYF.

The chain employs TRBV19 and TRBJ1-5, with D unresolved. Germline CDR1 and CDR2: LNHDA and SQIVND (reference sequence). The CDR3 loop spans 13 amino acids. V lost 4 bases and J 9 bases, leaving 13 bases between the germline ends. For the CDR3, the DNA is TGTGCCAGTAGTAGGAATTTTGATCTGCCCCAGCATTTT. Translating gives CASSRNFDLPQHF.

V usage is TRBV29-1 and J usage is TRBJ1-1; D unclear. The CDR3 is 12 residues long. Trimming left V 1 base short and J 3 bases short, with 6 bases between. Germline lookup yields CDR1 SQVTM and CDR2 ANQGSEA. In DNA form, the CDR3 reads TGCAGCGTTGAAGGCAGCTACACTGAAGCTTTCTTT. It codes for CSVEGSYTEAFF. The variable domain in full, completed from reference TRBV29-1 and TRBJ1-1, reads SAVISQKPSRDICQRGTSLTIQCQVDSQVTMMFWYRQQPGQSLTLIATANQGSEATYESGFVIDKFPISRPNLTFSTLTVSNMSPEDSSIYLCSVEGSYTEAFFGQGTRLTVV.

This sequence joins TRBV27 and TRBJ1-1; D not resolved. V lost 3 bases to trimming and J lost 2 bases, with 10 bases between them. CDR1 is MNHEY, CDR2 SMNVEV, per germline (reference sequence). The CDR3 loop spans 14 amino acids. The CDR3 is CASSFVGRNTEAFF. DNA of the CDR3: TGTGCCAGCAGTTTTGTCGGGAGAAACACTGAAGCTTTCTTT.

V is TRBV19 and J is TRBJ1-5; D possibly corresponds to TRBD1 (6 bases). Looked up from germline, CDR1 is LNHDA and CDR2 is SQIVND (reference sequence). V lost 5 bases and J 6 bases, leaving 14 bases between the germline ends. This CDR3 is built from 14 residues. This CDR3 reads CASSPSGVLQPQHF. In nucleotides, the CDR3 is TGTGCCAGTAGTCCCTCAGGGGTACTTCAGCCCCAGCATTTT.

The rearrangement joins TRBV25-1 to TRBJ1-2; D possibly corresponds to TRBD1 (5 bases). This CDR3 region has 13 residues. The germline CDR1 and CDR2 sequences are MGHDK and SYGVNS. Trimming pared 2 bases from V and 7 bases from J, leaving 11 bases between. The CDR3 region is CASSEIGAGGYTF. The CDR3 DNA reads as TGTGCCAGCAGTGAAATAGGGGCCGGTGGCTACACCTTC.